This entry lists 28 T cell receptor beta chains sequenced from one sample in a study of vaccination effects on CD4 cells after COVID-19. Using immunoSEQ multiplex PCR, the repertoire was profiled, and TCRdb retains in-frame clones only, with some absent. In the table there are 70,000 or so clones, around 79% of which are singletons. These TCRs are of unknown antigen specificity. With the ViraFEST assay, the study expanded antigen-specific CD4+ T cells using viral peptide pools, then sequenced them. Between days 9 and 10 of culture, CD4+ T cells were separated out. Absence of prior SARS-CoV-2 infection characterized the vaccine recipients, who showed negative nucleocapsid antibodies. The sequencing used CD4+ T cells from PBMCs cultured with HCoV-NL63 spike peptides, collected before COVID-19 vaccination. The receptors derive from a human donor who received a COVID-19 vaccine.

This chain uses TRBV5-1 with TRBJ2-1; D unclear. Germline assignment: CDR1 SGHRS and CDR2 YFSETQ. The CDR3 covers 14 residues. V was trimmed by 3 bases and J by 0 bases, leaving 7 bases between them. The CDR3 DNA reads TGCGCCAGCAGCTGGGCGGTCTCCTACAATGAGCAGTTCTTC. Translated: CASSWAVSYNEQFF.

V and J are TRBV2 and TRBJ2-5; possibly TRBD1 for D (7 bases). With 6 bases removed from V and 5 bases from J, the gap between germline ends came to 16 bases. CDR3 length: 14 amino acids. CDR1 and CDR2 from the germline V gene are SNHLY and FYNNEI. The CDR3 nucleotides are TGTGCCAGCAGCCAGGAGACAGGGAGGGAGACCCAGTACTTC. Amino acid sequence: CASSQETGRETQYF.

This CDR3 reads CASSPQGGGLGETQYF. CDR3 DNA sequence: TGTGCCAGTAGTCCCCAGGGAGGGGGCCTGGGGGAGACCCAGTACTTC. This chain joins TRBV19 and TRBJ2-5; D is possibly TRBD1 or TRBD2 (7 bases each). The CDR3 covers 16 residues. CDR1 and CDR2 (germline): LNHDA, SQIVND (reference sequence). Trimming removed 5 bases from V and 5 bases from J, with 21 bases in between.

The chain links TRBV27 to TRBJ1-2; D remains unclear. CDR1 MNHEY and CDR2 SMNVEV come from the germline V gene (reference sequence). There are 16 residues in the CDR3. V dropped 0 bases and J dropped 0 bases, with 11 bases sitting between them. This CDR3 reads CASSLSPQRANYGYTF. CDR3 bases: TGTGCCAGCAGTTTATCCCCCCAAAGAGCTAACTATGGCTACACCTTC.

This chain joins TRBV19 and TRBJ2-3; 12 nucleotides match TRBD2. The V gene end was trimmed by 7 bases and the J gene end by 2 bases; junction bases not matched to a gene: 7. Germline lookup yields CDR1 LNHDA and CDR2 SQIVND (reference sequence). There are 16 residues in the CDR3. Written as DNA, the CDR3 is TGTGCCAGTAATCCACTAGCGGGGGGACCCACAGATACGCAGTATTTT. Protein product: CASNPLAGGPTDTQYF. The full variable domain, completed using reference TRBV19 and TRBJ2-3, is DGGITQSPKYLFRKEGQNVTLSCEQNLNHDAMYWYRQDPGQGLRLIYYSQIVNDFQKGDIAEGYSVSREKKESFPLTVTSAQKNPTAFYLCASNPLAGGPTDTQYFGPGTRLTVL.

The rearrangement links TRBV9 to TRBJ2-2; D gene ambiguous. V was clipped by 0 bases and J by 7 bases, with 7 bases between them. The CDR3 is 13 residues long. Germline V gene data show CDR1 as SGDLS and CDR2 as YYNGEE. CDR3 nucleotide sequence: TGTGCCAGCAGCGTAGATCCGATCGGGGAGCTGTTTTTT. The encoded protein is CASSVDPIGELFF.

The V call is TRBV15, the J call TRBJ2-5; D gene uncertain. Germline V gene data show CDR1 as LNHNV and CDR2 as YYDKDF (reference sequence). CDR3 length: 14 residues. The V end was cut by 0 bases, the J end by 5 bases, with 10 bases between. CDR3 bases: TGTGCCACCAGCAGAGATCGGGCAGCGGAGACCCAGTACTTC. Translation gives CATSRDRAAETQYF.

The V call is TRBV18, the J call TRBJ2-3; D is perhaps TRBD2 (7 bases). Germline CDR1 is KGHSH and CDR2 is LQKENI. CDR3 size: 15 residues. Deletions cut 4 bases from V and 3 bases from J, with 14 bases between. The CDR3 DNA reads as TGTGCCAGCTCACTTCGGGGGGACACAACAGATACGCAGTATTTT. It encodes CASSLRGDTTDTQYF.

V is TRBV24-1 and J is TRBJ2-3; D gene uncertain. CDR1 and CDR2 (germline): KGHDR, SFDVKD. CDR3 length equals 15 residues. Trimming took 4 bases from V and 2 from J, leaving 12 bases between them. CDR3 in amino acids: CATSEGNRDTDTQYF. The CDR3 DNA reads TGTGCCACCAGTGAGGGGAACAGAGACACAGATACGCAGTATTTT.

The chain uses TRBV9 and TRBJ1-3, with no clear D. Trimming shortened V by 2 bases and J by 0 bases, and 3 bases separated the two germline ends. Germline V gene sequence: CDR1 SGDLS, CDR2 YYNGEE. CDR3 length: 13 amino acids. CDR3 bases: TGTGCCAGCAGCGTCTCCTCTGGAAACACCATATATTTT. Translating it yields CASSVSSGNTIYF.

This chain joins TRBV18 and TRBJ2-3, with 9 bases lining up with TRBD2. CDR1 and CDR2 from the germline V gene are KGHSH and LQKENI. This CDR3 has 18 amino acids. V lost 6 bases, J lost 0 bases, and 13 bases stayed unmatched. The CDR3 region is CASSSRYSGGHSTDTQYF. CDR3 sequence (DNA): TGTGCCAGCTCTTCTCGTTATAGCGGGGGTCATAGCACAGATACGCAGTATTTT.

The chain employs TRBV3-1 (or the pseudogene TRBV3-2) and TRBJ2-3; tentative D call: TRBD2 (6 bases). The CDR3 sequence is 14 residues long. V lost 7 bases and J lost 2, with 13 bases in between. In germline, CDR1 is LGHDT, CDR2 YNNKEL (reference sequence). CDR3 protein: CASTRAGYTDTQYF. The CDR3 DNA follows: TGTGCCAGCACTCGGGCGGGGTACACAGATACGCAGTATTTT.

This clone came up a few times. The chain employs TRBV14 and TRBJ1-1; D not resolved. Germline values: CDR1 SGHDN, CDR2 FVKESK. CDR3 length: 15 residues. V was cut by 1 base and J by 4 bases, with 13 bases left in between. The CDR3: CASSQGPVITTEAFF. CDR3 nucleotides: TGTGCCAGCAGCCAAGGTCCAGTCATCACCACTGAAGCTTTCTTT.

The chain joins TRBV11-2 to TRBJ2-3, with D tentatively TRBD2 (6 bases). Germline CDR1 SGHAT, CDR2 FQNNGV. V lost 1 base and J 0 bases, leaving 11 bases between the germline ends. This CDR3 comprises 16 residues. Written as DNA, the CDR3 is TGTGCCAGCAGCTTAGTGGCTAGCGTTAGCACAGATACGCAGTATTTT. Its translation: CASSLVASVSTDTQYF.

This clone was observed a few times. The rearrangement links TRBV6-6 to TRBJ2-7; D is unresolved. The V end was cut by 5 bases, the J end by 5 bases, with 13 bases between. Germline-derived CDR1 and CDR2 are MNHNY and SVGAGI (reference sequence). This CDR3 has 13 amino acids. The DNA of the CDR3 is TGTGCCAGCAGTCTCCGCCAGGCCGACGAGCAGTACGTC. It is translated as CASSLRQADEQYV.

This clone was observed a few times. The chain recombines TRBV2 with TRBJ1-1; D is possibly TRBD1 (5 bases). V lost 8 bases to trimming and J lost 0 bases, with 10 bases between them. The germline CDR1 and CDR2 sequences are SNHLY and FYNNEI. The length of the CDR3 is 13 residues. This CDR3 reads CASERGVNTEAFF. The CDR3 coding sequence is TGTGCCAGCGAAAGGGGTGTGAACACTGAAGCTTTCTTT.

This chain's CDR3 is CASSSQSLSGTQYF. Written as DNA, the CDR3 is TGTGCCAGCAGCTCCCAGAGCCTATCCGGGACCCAGTACTTC. The rearrangement uses TRBV7-2 and TRBJ2-5; D ambiguous. This CDR3 is built from 14 residues. The V end was cut by 4 bases, the J end by 7 bases, with 16 bases between. Germline V lookup: CDR1 SGHTA, CDR2 FQGNSA.

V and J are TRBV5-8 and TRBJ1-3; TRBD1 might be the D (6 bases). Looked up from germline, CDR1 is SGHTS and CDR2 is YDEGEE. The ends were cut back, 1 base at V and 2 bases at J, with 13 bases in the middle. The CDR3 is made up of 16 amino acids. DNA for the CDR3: TGTGCCAGCAGCTTGTTGCTGGGGGCGCCTGGAAACACCATATATTTT. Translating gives CASSLLLGAPGNTIYF.

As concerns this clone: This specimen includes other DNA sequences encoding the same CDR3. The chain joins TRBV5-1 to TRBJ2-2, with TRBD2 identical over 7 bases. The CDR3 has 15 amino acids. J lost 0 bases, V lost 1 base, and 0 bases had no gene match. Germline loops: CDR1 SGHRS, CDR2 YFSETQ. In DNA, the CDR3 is TGCGCCAGCAGCTTGAGCGGGGCGAACACCGGGGAGCTGTTTTTT. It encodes CASSLSGANTGELFF.

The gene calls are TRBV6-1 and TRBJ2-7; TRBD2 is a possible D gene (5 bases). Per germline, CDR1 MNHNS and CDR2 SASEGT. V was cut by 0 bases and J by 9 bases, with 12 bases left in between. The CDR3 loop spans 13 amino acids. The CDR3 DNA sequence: TGTGCCAGCAGTGAAGCTGCGGGCCCAGGGCAGTACGTC. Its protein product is CASSEAAGPGQYV.

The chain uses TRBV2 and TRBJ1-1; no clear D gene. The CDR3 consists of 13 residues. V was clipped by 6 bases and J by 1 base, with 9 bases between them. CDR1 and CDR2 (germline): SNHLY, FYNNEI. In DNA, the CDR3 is TGTGCCAGCAGCCCCGACCAGAACACTGAAGCTTTCTTT. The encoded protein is CASSPDQNTEAFF.

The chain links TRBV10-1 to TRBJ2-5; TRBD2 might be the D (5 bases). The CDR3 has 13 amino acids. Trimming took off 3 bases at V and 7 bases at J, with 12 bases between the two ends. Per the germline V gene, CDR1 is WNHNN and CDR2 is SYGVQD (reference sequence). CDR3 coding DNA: TGCGCCAGCAGTGAATTCTCGGCGGGGACCCAGTACTTC. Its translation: CASSEFSAGTQYF.

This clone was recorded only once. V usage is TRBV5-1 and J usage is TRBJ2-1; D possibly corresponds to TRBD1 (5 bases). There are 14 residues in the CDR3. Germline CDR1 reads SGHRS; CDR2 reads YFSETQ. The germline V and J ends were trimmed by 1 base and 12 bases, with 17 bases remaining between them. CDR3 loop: CASSLQGELSPQFF. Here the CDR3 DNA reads TGCGCCAGCAGCTTGCAAGGGGAACTCTCCCCGCAGTTCTTC.

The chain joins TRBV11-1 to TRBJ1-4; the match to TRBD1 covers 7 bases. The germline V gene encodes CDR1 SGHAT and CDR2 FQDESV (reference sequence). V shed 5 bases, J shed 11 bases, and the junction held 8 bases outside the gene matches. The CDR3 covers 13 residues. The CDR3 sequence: CASSATGLGKLFF. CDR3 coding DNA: TGTGCCAGCAGCGCGACAGGGCTGGGGAAACTGTTTTTT.

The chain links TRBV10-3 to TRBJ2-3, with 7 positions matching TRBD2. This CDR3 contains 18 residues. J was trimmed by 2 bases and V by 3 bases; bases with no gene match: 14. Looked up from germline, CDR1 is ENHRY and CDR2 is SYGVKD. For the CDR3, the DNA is TGTGCCATCAGTGAACCACCTGGGGAGGGCCCGAACACAGATACGCAGTATTTT. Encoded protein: CAISEPPGEGPNTDTQYF.

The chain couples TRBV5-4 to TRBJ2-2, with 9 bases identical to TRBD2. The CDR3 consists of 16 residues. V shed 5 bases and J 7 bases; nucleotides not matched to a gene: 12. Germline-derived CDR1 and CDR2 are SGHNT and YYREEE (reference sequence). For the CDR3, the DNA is TGTGCCAGCAGACCCGGGGGCGGGGGGGCTTTCGGGGAGCTGTTTTTT. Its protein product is CASRPGGGGAFGELFF.

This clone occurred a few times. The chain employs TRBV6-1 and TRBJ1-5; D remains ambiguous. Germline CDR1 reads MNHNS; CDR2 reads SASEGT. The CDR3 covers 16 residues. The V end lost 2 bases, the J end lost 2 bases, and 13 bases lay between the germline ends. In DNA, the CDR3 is TGTGCCAGCAGTGAAAGGGTAGGGCTTGGCAATCAGCCCCAGCATTTT. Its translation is CASSERVGLGNQPQHF.

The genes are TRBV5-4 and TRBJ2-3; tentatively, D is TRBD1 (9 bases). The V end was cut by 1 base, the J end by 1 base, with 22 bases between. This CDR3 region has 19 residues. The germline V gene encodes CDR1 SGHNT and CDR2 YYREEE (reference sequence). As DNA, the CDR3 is TGTGCCAGCAGCTTGTACGGGACAGGGAAGCGGGGGCGCACAGATACGCAGTATTTT. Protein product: CASSLYGTGKRGRTDTQYF.